Listed below are T cell receptor beta chains from one sample, sequenced in a study of T cells in Graves' hyperthyroidism and ophthalmopathy. From the multiplex PCR reads, TCRdb called clonotypes with MiXCR, one entry per CDR3 protein. The profile shows 130,000 to 150,000 distinct CDR3 sequences, 22% of them singletons. The specimen sequenced was blood. The receptors come from a woman in her fifties or sixties with Graves' hyperthyroidism that later progressed to Graves' ophthalmopathy. Both conserved end residues are part of each CDR3. Fields, in order: D gene, V gene, J gene, clone size, CDR3 DNA, CDR3 protein. A D gene is named only where the DNA matches it firmly. The size field is filled for only some rows; it gives once, few, many or a size class.

>.|TRBV6-1|TRBJ2-2|.
TGTGCCACCTACTCAAGACCGGGACACCGGGACACCGGGGAGCTGTTTTTT
CATYSRPGHRDTGELFF
>.|TRBV15|TRBJ1-1|.
TGTGCCACCAGCAGAGAGGCCTTTTACGCTGAAGCTTTCTTT
CATSREAFYAEAFF
>.|TRBV20-1|TRBJ1-1|many
TGCAGTGCTAGCGGTAGAGCTTTCTTT
CSASGRAFF
>.|TRBV2|TRBJ1-4|many
TGTGCCAGCAGTCAGAACGGGCGAAATGAAAAACTGTTTTTT
CASSQNGRNEKLFF
>TRBD1|TRBV19|TRBJ1-2|.
TGTGCCCGCAGGGGGCGAGATAACTATGGCTACACCTTC
CARRGRDNYGYTF
>.|TRBV14|TRBJ1-1|many
TGTGCCAGCAGCCGGGGACGAAGCGGCACTGAAGCTTTCTTT
CASSRGRSGTEAFF
>.|TRBV6-4|TRBJ1-2|few
TGTGCCAGCAGTCAAGATCAGGGGTATGGCTACACCTTC
CASSQDQGYGYTF
>.|TRBV5-1|TRBJ2-7|few
TGCGCCAGCAGGGAGAACTCCTACGAGCAGTACTTC
CASRENSYEQYF
>TRBD2|TRBV20-1|TRBJ2-2|many
TGCAGTGCTAGCGGGACTATTCCCGGGGAGCTGTTTTTT
CSASGTIPGELFF
>.|TRBV19|TRBJ1-1|many
TGTGCCAGTAGTATGTCCAGGGGCACTGAAGCTTTCTTT
CASSMSRGTEAFF
>.|TRBV20-1|TRBJ2-5|.
TGCAGTGCCAACCGGCTGCAAGCGGAGACCCAGTACTTC
CSANRLQAETQYF
>TRBD2|TRBV5-1|TRBJ2-2|.
TGCGCCAGCGGCCGGGAACTAGCGGTGGACGGGGAGCTGTTTTTT
CASGRELAVDGELFF
>.|TRBV29-1|TRBJ1-2|many
TGCAGCGTTGAAGGGGTGTTGGGTGGCTACACCTTC
CSVEGVLGGYTF
>.|TRBV20-1|TRBJ2-7|few
TGCAGTGCTGTAATTCCGGGACTCTTCGGGCAGTACTTC
CSAVIPGLFGQYF
>.|TRBV20-1|TRBJ2-5|.
TGCAGTGCTATCAGGGGGGGAGAGACCCAGTACTTC
CSAIRGGETQYF
>TRBD2|TRBV12-3/TRBV12-4|TRBJ2-1|many
TGTGCCAGCAGTTTGACTAGCGGCTACAATGAGCAGTTCTTC
CASSLTSGYNEQFF
>TRBD1|TRBV28|TRBJ2-7|many
TGTGCCAGCAGTCAGCGACAGGGGTATACCTACGAGCAGTACTTC
CASSQRQGYTYEQYF
>.|TRBV20-1|TRBJ2-7|.
TGCAGTGCCCCGACAGGTCCCTACGAGCAGTACTTC
CSAPTGPYEQYF
>TRBD2|TRBV29-1|TRBJ2-1|.
TGCAGCGTTGGAGGGACTAGTAGGTTTAATGAGCAGTTCTTC
CSVGGTSRFNEQFF
>.|TRBV6-1|TRBJ1-6|few
TGTGCCAGCATCGCTCAGAAGAATTCACCCCTCCACTTT
CASIAQKNSPLHF
>.|TRBV6-1|TRBJ2-1|.
TGTGCCAGCAGTCCGGACCCTAGTCCCCTAAATGAGCAGTTCTTC
CASSPDPSPLNEQFF
>.|TRBV3-1|TRBJ2-3|many
TGTGCCAGCAGCCAACCTCCCGGGCTAACGCAGTATTTT
CASSQPPGLTQYF
>TRBD2|TRBV30|TRBJ2-7|.
TGTGCCTGGAATAGAGGCGGGAGCAACGAGCAGTACTTC
CAWNRGGSNEQYF
>.|TRBV25-1|TRBJ1-4|.
TGTGCCAGCACCCGGAATAATGAAAAACTGTTTTTT
CASTRNNEKLFF
>.|TRBV12-3/TRBV12-4|TRBJ2-5|many
TGTGCCAGCAGTTTACGAGGGGGGGAGGAGACCCAGTACTTC
CASSLRGGEETQYF
>.|TRBV12-3/TRBV12-4|TRBJ2-3|many
TGTGCCAGCAACTTGGGCCGCCCAGATACGCAGTATTTT
CASNLGRPDTQYF
>.|TRBV29-1|TRBJ2-7|.
TGCAGCGTATCAAGCTCCTACGAGCAGTACTTC
CSVSSSYEQYF
>.|TRBV18|TRBJ2-1|.
TGTGCCAGCTCGGCCGGCTTACAATACAATGAGCAGTTCTTC
CASSAGLQYNEQFF
>.|TRBV6-6|TRBJ1-6|.
TGTGCCAGCAGTTACGCTCCGAGCTCCTATAATTCACCCCTCCACTTT
CASSYAPSSYNSPLHF
>.|TRBV6-1|TRBJ1-1|.
TGTGCCAGCAGTGAGCAGATTGAAGCTTTCTTT
CASSEQIEAFF
>TRBD1|TRBV29-1|TRBJ2-1|many
TGCAGCGTTGTTGGGACAGGGGTGGGCTATGAGCAGTTCTTC
CSVVGTGVGYEQFF
>TRBD1|TRBV30|TRBJ1-1|many
TGTGCCTGGACCACAGGGGTTTTCACTGAAGCTTTCTTT
CAWTTGVFTEAFF
>.|TRBV5-8|TRBJ2-1|few
TGTGCCAGCAGCTTGCAGACGGGGATTGAGCAGTTCTTC
CASSLQTGIEQFF
>.|TRBV7-3|TRBJ2-5|many
TGTGCCAGCAGCTTAAATGGTGGCAGCCAAGAGACCCAGTACTTC
CASSLNGGSQETQYF
>TRBD1|TRBV20-1|TRBJ1-2|once
TGCAGTGCTAGAGTACCCCCGGGGACAGGAAGTACTAACTATGGCTACACCTTC
CSARVPPGTGSTNYGYTF
>TRBD1|TRBV7-2|TRBJ2-7|few
TGTGCCAGCAGCTGGGTACAGGGGGCTCAAGAGCAGTACTTC
CASSWVQGAQEQYF
>TRBD1|TRBV28|TRBJ1-2|many
TGTGCCAGCAGTATCGGACAGGGGTTTAGGAATGGCTACACCTTC
CASSIGQGFRNGYTF
>TRBD2|TRBV5-1|TRBJ2-3|many
TGCGCCAGCAGCTTGGTTGGACTAGCGGGAGGAGATACGCAGTATTTT
CASSLVGLAGGDTQYF
>.|TRBV10-3|TRBJ2-7|many
TGTGCCATCAGTCAACCCACCTACGAGCAGTACTTC
CAISQPTYEQYF
>TRBD2|TRBV19|TRBJ2-2|few
TGTGCCAGTACCCAATTGAGCGGGAGGTGGAACACCGGGGAGCTGTTTTTT
CASTQLSGRWNTGELFF
>TRBD1|TRBV20-1|TRBJ1-2|.
TGCAGTGCTTGGGACAGGGAGGGCTACACCTTC
CSAWDREGYTF
>.|TRBV5-1|TRBJ2-2|many
TGCGCCAGCAGCCCATCGGGACTGCACACCGGGGAGCTGTTTTTT
CASSPSGLHTGELFF
>.|TRBV30|TRBJ2-7|many
TGTGCCTGGAGTGTACGGTCGGGCTACGAGCAGTACTTC
CAWSVRSGYEQYF
>TRBD1|TRBV6-1|TRBJ2-7|.
TGTGCCAGCAGTCTGGACAGGGGGCCTGACTACGAGCAGTACTTC
CASSLDRGPDYEQYF
>TRBD1|TRBV24-1|TRBJ2-5|few
TGTGCCACCAGTGATAACGCACAGGGGCAAGAGACCCAGTACTTC
CATSDNAQGQETQYF
>.|TRBV6-1|TRBJ1-1|many
TGTGCCAGCAGTGACCTTGGATCCGGGACTGAAGCTTTCTTT
CASSDLGSGTEAFF
>.|TRBV28|TRBJ2-5|many
TGTGCCAGCAAGGGATCAGGGGTTGCAGCGGAGACCCAGTACTTC
CASKGSGVAAETQYF
>.|TRBV10-3|TRBJ2-4|.
TGTGCCGTAGGCCGGGAACACGGGGAAAACATTCAGTACTTC
CAVGREHGENIQYF
>TRBD2|TRBV20-1|TRBJ2-3|.
TGCAGTGCTAGTGGGCCGGGACTAGCGGGGAGGGGGAGCACAGATACGCAGTATTTT
CSASGPGLAGRGSTDTQYF
>.|TRBV20-1|TRBJ1-6|few
TGCAGTGCTTACCCGGAAGGGAGTTCACCCCTCCACTTT
CSAYPEGSSPLHF
>.|TRBV12-3/TRBV12-4|TRBJ2-7|many
TGTGCCAGCAGTTTAGTCTCAGTCTACGAGCAGTACTTC
CASSLVSVYEQYF
>.|TRBV7-7|TRBJ1-5|few
TGTGCTAGCAGCTTAATGGTGGGGCAGCCCCAGCATTTT
CASSLMVGQPQHF
>.|TRBV7-2|TRBJ2-1|.
TGTGCCAGCAGCTCAAGCGGTAAGCAGTTCTTC
CASSSSGKQFF